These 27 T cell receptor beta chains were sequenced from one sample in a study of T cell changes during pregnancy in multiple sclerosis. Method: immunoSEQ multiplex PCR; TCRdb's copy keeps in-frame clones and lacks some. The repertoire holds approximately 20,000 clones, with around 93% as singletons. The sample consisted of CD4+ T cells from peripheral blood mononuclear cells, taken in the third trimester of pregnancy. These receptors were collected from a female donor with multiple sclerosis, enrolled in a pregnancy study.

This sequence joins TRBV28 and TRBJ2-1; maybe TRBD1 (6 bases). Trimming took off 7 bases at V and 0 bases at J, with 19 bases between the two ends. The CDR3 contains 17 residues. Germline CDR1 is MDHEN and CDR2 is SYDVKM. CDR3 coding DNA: TGTGCCAGCACCTCGGCAGGGGTGCCCAGCTCCTACAATGAGCAGTTCTTC. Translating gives CASTSAGVPSSYNEQFF.

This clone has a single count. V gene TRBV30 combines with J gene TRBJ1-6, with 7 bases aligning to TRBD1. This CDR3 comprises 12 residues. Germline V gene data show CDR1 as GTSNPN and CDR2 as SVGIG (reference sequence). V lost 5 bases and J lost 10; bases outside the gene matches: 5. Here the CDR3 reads CAWRQGESPLHF. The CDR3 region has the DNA TGTGCCTGGCGACAGGGAGAATCACCCCTCCACTTT. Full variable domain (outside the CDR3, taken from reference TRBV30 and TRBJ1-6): SQTIHQWPATLVQPVGSPLSLECTVEGTSNPNLYWYRQAAGRGLQLLFYSVGIGQISSEVPQNLSASRPQDRQFILSSKKLLLSDSGFYLCAWRQGESPLHFGNGTRLTVT.

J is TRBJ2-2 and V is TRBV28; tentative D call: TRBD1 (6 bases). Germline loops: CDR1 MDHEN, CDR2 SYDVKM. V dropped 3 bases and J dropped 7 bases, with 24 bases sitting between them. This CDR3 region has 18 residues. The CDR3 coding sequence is TGTGCCAGCAGTTTTTTTCTTACTTGGGGGCGTACCAGCGGGGAGCTGTTTTTT. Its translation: CASSFFLTWGRTSGELFF. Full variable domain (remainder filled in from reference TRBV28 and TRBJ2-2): DVKVTQSSRYLVKRTGEKVFLECVQDMDHENMFWYRQDPGLGLRLIYFSYDVKMKEKGDIPEGYSVSREKKERFSLILESASTNQTSMYLCASSFFLTWGRTSGELFFGEGSRLTVL.

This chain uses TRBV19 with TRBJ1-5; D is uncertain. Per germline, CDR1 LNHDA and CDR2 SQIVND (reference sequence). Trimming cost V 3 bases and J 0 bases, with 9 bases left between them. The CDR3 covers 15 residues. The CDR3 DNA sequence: TGTGCCAGTAGTATTCGACAAAATAGCAATCAGCCCCAGCATTTT. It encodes CASSIRQNSNQPQHF.

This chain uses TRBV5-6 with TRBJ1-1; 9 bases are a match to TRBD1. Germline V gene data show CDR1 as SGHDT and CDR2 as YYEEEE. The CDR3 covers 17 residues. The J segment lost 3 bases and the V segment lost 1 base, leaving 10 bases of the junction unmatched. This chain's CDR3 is CASSLPDRGSLHTEAFF. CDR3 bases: TGTGCCAGCAGCTTGCCCGACAGGGGGTCCCTCCACACTGAAGCTTTCTTT.

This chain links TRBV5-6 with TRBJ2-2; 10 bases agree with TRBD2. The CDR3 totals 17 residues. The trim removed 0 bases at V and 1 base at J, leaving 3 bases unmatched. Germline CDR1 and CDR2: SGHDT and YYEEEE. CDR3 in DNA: TGTGCCAGCAGCTTGGGGACTAGCGGAAGGAACACCGGGGAGCTGTTTTTT. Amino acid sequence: CASSLGTSGRNTGELFF.

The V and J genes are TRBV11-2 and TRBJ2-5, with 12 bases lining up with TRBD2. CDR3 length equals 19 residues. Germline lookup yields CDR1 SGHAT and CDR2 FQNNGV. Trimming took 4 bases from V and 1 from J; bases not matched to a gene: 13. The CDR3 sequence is CASSSLPPGLAGTQETQYF. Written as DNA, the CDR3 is TGTGCCAGCAGCTCGCTCCCTCCCGGACTAGCGGGAACCCAAGAGACCCAGTACTTC.

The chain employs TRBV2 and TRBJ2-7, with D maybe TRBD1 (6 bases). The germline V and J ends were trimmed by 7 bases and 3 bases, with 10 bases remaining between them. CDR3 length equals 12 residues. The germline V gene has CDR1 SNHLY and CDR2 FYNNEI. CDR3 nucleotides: TGTGCCAGCACCCGACAGGACTACGAGCAGTACTTC. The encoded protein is CASTRQDYEQYF. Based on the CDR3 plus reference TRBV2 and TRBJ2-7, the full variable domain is EPEVTQTPSHQVTQMGQEVILRCVPISNHLYFYWYRQILGQKVEFLVSFYNNEISEKSEIFDDQFSVERPDGSNFTLKIRSTKLEDSAMYFCASTRQDYEQYFGPGTRLTVT.

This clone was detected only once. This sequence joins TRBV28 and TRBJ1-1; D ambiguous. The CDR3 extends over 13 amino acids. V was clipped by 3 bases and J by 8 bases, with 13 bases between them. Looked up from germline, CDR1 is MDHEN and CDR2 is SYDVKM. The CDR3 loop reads CASSFGMVGEAFF. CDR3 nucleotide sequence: TGTGCCAGCAGTTTCGGGATGGTTGGGGAAGCTTTCTTT.

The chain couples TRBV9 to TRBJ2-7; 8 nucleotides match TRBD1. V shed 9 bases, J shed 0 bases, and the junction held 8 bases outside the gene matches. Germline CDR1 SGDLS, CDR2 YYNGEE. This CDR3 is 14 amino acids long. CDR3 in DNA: TGTGCCAAACCAAGGACAGGGCTCTCCTACGAGCAGTACTTC. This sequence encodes CAKPRTGLSYEQYF. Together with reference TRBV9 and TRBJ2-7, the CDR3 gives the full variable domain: DSGVTQTPKHLITATGQRVTLRCSPRSGDLSVYWYQQSLDQGLQFLIQYYNGEERAKGNILERFSAQQFPDLHSELNLSSLELGDSALYFCAKPRTGLSYEQYFGPGTRLTVT.

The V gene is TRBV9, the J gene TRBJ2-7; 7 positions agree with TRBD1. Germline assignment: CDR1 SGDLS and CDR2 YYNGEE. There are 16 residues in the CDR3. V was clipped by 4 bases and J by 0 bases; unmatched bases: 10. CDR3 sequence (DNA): TGTGCCAGCAGCCCCCCTCCGGGGACAGCCTCCTACGAGCAGTACTTC. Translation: CASSPPPGTASYEQYF.

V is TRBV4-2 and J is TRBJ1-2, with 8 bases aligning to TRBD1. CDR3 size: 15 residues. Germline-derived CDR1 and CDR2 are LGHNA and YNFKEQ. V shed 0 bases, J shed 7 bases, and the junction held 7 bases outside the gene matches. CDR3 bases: TGTGCCAGCAGCCAAGACCGACAGGGGTTGAGTGGCTACACCTTC. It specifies CASSQDRQGLSGYTF.

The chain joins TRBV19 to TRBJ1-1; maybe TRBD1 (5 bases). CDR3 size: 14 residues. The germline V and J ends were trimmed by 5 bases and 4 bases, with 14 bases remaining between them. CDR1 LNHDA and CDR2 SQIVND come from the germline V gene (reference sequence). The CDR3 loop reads CASSAPLRGTEAFF. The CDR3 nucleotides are TGTGCCAGTAGTGCCCCCCTTAGGGGCACTGAAGCTTTCTTT.

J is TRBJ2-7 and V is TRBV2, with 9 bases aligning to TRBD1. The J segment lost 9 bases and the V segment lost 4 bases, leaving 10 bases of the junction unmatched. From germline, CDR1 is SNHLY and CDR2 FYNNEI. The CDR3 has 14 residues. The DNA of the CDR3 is TGTGCCAGCAGTGGGACAGGGGTCCCCCTGGCGCAGTACTTC. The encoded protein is CASSGTGVPLAQYF.

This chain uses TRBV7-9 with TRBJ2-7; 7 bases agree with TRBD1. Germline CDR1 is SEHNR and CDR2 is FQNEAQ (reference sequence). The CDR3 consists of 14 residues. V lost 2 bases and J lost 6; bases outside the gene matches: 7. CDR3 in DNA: TGTGCCAGCAGCTTATCCTTATACAGGGGCGAGCAGTACTTC. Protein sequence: CASSLSLYRGEQYF.

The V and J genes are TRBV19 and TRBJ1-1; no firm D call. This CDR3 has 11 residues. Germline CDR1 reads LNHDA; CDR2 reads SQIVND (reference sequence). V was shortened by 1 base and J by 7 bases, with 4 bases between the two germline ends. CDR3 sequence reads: CASSIANEAFF. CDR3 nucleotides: TGTGCCAGTAGTATAGCAAATGAAGCTTTCTTT.

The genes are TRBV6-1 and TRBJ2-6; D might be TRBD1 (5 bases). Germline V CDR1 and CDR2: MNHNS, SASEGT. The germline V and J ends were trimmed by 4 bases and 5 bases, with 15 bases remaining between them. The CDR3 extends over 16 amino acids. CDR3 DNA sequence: TGTGCCAGCAGTGGTCGTGGGGCCGGTCGGGCCAACGTCCTGACTTTC. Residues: CASSGRGAGRANVLTF.

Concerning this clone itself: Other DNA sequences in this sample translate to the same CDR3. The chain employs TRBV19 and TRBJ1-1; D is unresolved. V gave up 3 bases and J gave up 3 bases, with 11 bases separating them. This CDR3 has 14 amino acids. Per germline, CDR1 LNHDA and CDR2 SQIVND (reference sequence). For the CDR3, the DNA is TGTGCCAGTAGTATTATCGACCGGGACACTGAAGCTTTCTTT. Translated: CASSIIDRDTEAFF. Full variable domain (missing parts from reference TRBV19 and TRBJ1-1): DGGITQSPKYLFRKEGQNVTLSCEQNLNHDAMYWYRQDPGQGLRLIYYSQIVNDFQKGDIAEGYSVSREKKESFPLTVTSAQKNPTAFYLCASSIIDRDTEAFFGQGTRLTVV.

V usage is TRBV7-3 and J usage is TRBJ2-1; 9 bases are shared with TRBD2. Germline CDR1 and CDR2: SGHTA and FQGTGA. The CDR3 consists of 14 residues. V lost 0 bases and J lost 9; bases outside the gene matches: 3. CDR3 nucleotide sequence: TGTGCCAGCAGCTTAACGGCGGGGGGGGGTGAGCAGTTCTTC. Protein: CASSLTAGGGEQFF.

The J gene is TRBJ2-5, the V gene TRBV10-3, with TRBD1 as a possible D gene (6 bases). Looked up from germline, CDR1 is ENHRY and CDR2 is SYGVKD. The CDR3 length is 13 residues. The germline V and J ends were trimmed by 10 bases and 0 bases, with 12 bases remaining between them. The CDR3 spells CATEGDNQETQYF. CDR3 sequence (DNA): TGTGCCACGGAAGGGGACAACCAAGAGACCCAGTACTTC.

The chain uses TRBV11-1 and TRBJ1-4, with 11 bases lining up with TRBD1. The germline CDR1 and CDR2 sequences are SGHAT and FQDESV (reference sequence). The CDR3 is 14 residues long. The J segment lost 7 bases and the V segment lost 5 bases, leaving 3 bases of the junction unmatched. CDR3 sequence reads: CASSLGQGAEKLFF. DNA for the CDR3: TGTGCCAGCAGCCTTGGACAGGGGGCTGAAAAACTGTTTTTT.

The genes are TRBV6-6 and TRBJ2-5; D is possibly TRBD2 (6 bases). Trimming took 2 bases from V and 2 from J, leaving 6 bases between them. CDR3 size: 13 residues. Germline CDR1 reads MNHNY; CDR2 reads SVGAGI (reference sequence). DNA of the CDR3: TGTGCCAGCAGTTACGGGGGGCAAGAGACCCAGTACTTC. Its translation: CASSYGGQETQYF.

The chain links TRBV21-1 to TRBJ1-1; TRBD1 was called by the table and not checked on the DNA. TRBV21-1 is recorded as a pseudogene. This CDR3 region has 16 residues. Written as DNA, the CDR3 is TGTGCCAGCAGCAAAGCGCTTACAGGGGTCTACACTGAAGCTTTCTTT. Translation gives CASSKALTGVYTEAFF.

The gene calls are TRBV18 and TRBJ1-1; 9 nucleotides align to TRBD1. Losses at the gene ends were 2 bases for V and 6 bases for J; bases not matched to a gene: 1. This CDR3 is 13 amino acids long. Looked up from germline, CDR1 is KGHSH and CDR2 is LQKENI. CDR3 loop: CASSPDRGAEAFF. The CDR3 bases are TGTGCCAGCTCACCAGACAGGGGGGCTGAAGCTTTCTTT.

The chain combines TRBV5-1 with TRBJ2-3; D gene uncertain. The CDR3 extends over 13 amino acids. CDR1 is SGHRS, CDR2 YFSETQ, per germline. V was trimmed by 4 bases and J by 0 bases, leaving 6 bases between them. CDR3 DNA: TGCGCCAGCAGCGAAACTAGCACAGATACGCAGTATTTT. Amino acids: CASSETSTDTQYF. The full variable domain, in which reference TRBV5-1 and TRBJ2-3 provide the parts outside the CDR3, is KAGVTQTPRYLIKTRGQQVTLSCSPISGHRSVSWYQQTPGQGLQFLFEYFSETQRNKGNFPGRFSGRQFSNSRSEMNVSTLELGDSALYLCASSETSTDTQYFGPGTRLTVL.

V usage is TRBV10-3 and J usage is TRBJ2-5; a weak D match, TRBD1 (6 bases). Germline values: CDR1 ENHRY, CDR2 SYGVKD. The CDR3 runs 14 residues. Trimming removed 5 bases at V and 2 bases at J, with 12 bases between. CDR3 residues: CAISKQGNQETQYF. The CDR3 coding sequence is TGTGCCATCAGTAAACAGGGAAATCAAGAGACCCAGTACTTC.

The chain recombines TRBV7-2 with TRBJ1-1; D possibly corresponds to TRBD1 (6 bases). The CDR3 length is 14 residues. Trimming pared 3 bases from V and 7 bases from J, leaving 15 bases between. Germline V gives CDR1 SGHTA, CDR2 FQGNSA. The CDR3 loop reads CASSFSRGGLEAFF. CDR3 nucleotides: TGTGCCAGCAGCTTCTCGCGGGGGGGCCTTGAAGCTTTCTTT.